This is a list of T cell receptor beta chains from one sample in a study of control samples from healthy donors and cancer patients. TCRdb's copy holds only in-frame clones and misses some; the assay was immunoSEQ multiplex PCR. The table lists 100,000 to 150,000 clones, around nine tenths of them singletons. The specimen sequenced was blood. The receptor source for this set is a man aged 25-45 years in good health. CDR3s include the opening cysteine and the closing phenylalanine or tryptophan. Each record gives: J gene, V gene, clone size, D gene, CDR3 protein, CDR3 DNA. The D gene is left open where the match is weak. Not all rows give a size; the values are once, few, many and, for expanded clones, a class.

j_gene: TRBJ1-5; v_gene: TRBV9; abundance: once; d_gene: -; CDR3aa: CASSVGEDQPQHF; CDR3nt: TGTGCCAGCAGCGTGGGGGAGGATCAGCCCCAGCATTTT
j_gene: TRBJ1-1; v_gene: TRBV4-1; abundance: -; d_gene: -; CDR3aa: CASSQDIPGRTEAFF; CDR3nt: TGCGCCAGCAGCCAAGATATTCCGGGGAGGACTGAAGCTTTCTTT
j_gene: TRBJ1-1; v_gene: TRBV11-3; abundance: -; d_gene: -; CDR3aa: CASSPRGGNTEAFF; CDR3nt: TGTGCCAGCAGCCCGAGGGGCGGGAACACTGAAGCTTTCTTT
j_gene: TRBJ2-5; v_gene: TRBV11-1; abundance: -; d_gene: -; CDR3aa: CASSLGSVQETQYF; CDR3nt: TGTGCCAGCAGCTTGGGGTCTGTCCAAGAGACCCAGTACTTC
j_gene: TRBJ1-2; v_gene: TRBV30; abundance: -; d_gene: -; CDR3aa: CACGAGANYGYTF; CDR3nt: TGTGCCTGCGGGGCCGGAGCTAACTATGGCTACACCTTC
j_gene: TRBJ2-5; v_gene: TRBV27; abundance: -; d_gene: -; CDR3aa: CATKDLMRAQETQYF; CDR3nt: TGTGCCACCAAAGACCTCATGCGGGCTCAAGAGACCCAGTACTTC
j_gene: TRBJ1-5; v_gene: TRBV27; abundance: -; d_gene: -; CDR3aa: CASSPYSNQPQHF; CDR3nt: TGTGCCAGCAGCCCGTATAGCAATCAGCCCCAGCATTTT
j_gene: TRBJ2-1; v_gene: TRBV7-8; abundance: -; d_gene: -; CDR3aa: CASSFRRKAYNEQFF; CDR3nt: TGTGCCAGCAGCTTCCGGCGAAAGGCCTACAATGAGCAGTTCTTC
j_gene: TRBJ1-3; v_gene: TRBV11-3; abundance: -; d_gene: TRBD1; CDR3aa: CASSFPRGLGNTIYF; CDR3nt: TGTGCCAGCAGCTTTCCCAGGGGGCTTGGAAACACCATATATTTT
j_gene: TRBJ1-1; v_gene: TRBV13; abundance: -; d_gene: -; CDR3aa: CASSLEGHTEAFF; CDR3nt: TGTGCCAGCAGCTTAGAGGGGCACACTGAAGCTTTCTTT
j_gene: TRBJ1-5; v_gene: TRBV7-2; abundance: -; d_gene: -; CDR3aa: CASSSTAEAQHF; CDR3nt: TGTGCCAGCAGCTCGACAGCCGAAGCCCAGCATTTT
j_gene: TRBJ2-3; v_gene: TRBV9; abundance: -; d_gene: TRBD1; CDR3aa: CASSVAGTGGVDTQYF; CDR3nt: TGTGCCAGCAGCGTGGCGGGGACAGGGGGCGTTGATACGCAGTATTTT
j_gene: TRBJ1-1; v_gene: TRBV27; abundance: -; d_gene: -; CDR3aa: CASSSPREVGEAFF; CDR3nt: TGTGCCAGCAGTTCACCTCGCGAAGTAGGTGAAGCTTTCTTT
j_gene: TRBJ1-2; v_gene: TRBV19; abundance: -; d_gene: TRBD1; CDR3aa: CASGRAGTGGYGYTF; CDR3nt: TGTGCCAGCGGAAGGGCGGGGACAGGGGGCTATGGCTACACCTTC
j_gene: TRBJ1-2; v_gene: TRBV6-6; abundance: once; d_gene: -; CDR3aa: CASNRGGSYGYTF; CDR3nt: TGTGCCAGCAACCGCGGGGGCAGCTATGGCTACACCTTC
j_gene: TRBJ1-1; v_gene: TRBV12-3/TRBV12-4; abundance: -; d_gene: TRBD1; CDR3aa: CASMGQANTEAFF; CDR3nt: TGTGCCAGCATGGGACAGGCGAACACTGAAGCTTTCTTT
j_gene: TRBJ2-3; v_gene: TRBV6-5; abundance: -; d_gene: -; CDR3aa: CASQSEGTDTQYF; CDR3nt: TGTGCCAGCCAGTCTGAAGGCACAGATACGCAGTATTTT
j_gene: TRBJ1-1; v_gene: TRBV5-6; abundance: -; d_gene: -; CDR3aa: CASSFGTPNTEAFF; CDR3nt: TGTGCCAGCAGCTTTGGGACACCAAACACTGAAGCTTTCTTT
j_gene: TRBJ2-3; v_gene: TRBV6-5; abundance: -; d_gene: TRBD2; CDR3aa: CASILLAANTDTQYF; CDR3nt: TGTGCCAGCATCCTACTAGCGGCAAACACAGATACGCAGTATTTT
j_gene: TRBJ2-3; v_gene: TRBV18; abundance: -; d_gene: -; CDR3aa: CASSPRATLIRNTPGGTDTQYF; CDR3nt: TGTGCCAGCTCACCAAGAGCGACTCTGATCAGGAACACCCCAGGAGGAACAGATACGCAGTATTTT
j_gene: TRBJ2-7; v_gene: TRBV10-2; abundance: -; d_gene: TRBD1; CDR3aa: CASRKYRDRIDSYEQYF; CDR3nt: TGCGCCAGCAGGAAATACCGGGACAGGATTGACTCCTACGAGCAGTACTTC
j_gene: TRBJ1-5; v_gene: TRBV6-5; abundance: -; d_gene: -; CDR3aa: CASISSYSNQPQHF; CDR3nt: TGTGCCAGCATATCCTCGTACAGCAATCAGCCCCAGCATTTT
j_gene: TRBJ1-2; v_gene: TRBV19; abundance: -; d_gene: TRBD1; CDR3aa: CASSLTGENYGYTF; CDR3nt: TGTGCCAGTAGCCTGACAGGGGAGAACTATGGCTACACCTTC
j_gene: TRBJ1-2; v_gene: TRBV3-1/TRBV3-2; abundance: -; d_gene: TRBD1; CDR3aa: CASSQNPGTGEYGYTF; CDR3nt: TGTGCCAGCAGCCAAAATCCCGGGACAGGCGAATATGGCTACACCTTC
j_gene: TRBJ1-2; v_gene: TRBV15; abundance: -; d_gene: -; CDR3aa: CATSRDPGDYGYTF; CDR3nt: TGTGCCACCAGCAGAGACCCGGGGGACTATGGCTACACCTTC
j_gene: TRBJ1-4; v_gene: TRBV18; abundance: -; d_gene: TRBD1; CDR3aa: CASSPLGTGASTNEKLFF; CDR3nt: TGTGCCAGCTCACCACTCGGGACAGGGGCATCAACTAATGAAAAACTGTTTTTT
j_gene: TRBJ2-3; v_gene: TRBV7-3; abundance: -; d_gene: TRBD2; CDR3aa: CASSLTSGGAEGDTQYF; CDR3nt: TGTGCCAGCAGCCTGACTAGCGGGGGGGCTGAGGGAGATACGCAGTATTTT